This T cell receptor (beta chain) was captured in a study of blood T cell repertoires in COVID-19. Study-level information: In each case, the material was cDNA or gDNA derived from T cells, B-cell-depleted T cells, or PBMCs.

Original analysis: Nucleated cell number was recorded as an estimate derived from reference gene primer amplification. Generated by immunoSEQ multiplex PCR, the TCRdb table keeps only in-frame clones and is missing some. V, J and clone size are taken as reported in that table, and D and trimming were inferred from the DNA itself. The table lists fewer than 85,000 clones, roughly 70% of them singletons. V lost 7 bases to trimming and J lost 7 bases; unmatched junction nucleotides: 11. The CDR3 runs 15 residues. Germline CDR1 and CDR2: SQVTM and ANQGSEA. The genes are TRBV29-1 and TRBJ2-2; 11 bases agree with TRBD2. This receptor was taken from a human donor with acute or convalescent COVID-19. The donor label of this sample is uncertain. The material sequenced was peripheral blood. As DNA, the CDR3 is TGCAGCGCCAGAATGACTAGCGGGGTTAACGGGGAGCTGTTTTTT. Encoded protein: CSARMTSGVNGELFF.